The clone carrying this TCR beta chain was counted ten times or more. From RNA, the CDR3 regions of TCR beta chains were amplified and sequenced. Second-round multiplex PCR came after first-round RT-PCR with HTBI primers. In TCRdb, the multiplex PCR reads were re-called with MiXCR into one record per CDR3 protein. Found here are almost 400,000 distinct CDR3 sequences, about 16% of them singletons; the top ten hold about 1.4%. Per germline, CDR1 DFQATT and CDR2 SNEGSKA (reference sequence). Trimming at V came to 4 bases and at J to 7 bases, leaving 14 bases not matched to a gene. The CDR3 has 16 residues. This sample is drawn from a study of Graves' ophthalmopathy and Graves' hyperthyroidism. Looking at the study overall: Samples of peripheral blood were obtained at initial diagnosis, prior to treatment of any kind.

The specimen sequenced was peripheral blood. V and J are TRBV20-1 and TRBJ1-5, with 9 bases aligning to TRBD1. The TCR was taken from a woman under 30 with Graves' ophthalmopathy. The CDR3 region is CSAKKYKQGADQPQHF. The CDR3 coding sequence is TGCAGTGCTAAAAAATATAAACAGGGGGCGGACCAGCCCCAGCATTTT.